This T cell receptor (beta chain) was captured in a study of STAT3 mutations in large granular lymphocyte leukemia (dated by TCRdb to about 2019). Regarding the research as a whole: In roughly half of the longitudinally sequenced T-LGLL patients, canonical activating STAT3 mutations were detected. Over half of the T-LGLL patients were given one or more immunosuppressive therapy regimens, and around 40% of those treated had a hematologic response. Serial deep sequencing of TCRbeta CDR3 and STAT3 was performed in patients with T-cell large granular lymphocyte leukemia to reconstruct clonal hierarchy and dynamics. Some 18 representative T-LGLL cases were selected from an initial cohort of approximately 210 LGL patients for longitudinal TCRbeta and STAT3 sequencing. A couple of patients with natural killer LGL leukemia were also sequenced longitudinally as controls within the study. For each patient, sequencing was performed at an average of 4 time points, with a range of 2 to 8 samplings.

Results and caveats for the whole study, not just this receptor: Since codominant clonotypes persisted in some patients, a small but highly pathogenic clone may have gone undetected. Several patients had a dominant TCR clone burden greater than the STAT3 mutant burden, which suggests that the STAT3 mutation arose secondarily within a clone that had already expanded. Variable intervals between samplings and differing treatment regimens complicated linking therapy response to changes in TCR clonal burden. Every T-LGLL patient showed at least one immunodominant TCRbeta clonotype, and about half showed multiple immunodominant subclonotypes. Because no samples were available when a clone first appeared, clonal expansion was inferred from samplings taken at other points. TCR clonotype switching after therapy was observed in about 30% of the 18 patients, and all newly emerging clones were found to be STAT3 wild type.

On this clone itself: Its binding antigen is unknown. No base quality values were provided; no much bigger clone lies one nucleotide off.

From the cysteine up to the phenylalanine, the CDR3 has a length of 18 residues. Only the CDR3 DNA stays, 54 bases, in frame from base 1. Trimming leaves V shorter by 2 bases and J shorter by 2 bases, with the junction holding 11 bases beyond the gene matches. From a lookup of the germline V gene, CDR1 and CDR2 are KGHSH and LQKENI. DNA was extracted from blood mononuclear cells, and the same DNA was used for both TCR and STAT3 sequencing. TCRbeta libraries were sequenced on an Illumina MiSeq, averaging about 40,773 productive templates per sample. The immunoSEQ assay, which uses multiplex PCR amplification, was used to generate TCRbeta CDR3 libraries. Regarding the original processing steps: Repertoire diversity was calculated as previously defined, and values close to 0 indicated extremely monoclonal samples. TCRdb obtained this table from immuneACCESS and retained in-frame rearrangements with V and J assigned. These tables miss some clones; where compared with another copy, unresolved V genes account for less than half of the shortfall, and the remainder is unexplained. D and trimming were read from the DNA, whereas the V and J calls and clone size are those reported in that table. This sample comprises 2,500 or so clones, approximately 32% of them detected only once. The ten most abundant clones make up over 55% of the sample.

The source is a human donor with T large granular lymphocyte leukemia. Some clones in this sample may be carry-over from other donors' samples. Sample: PBMCs. In this chain, TRBV18 is recombined with TRBJ2-7; the central 11 bases match TRBD2. The CDR3: CASSPGSSGRTTTYEQYF. The DNA reads as follows: TGTGCCAGCTCACCAGGGTCTAGCGGGAGGACCACGACCTACGAGCAGTACTTC.